The 19 T cell receptor beta chains below were found in one sample sequenced in a study of cytomegalovirus exposure and HLA in healthy donors. The PCR made use of 60 Vbeta and 13 Jbeta primers. Repertoires were generated with immunoSEQ multiplex PCR, while TCRdb's copy carries only in-frame clones and drops some. The sample has roughly 120,000 clones, 15% seen once. Sequenced input: PBMCs. The receptors come from a young woman in good health and CMV-seronegative.

V usage is TRBV5-1 and J usage is TRBJ2-1; 7 positions agree with TRBD1. V lost 0 bases and J lost 5; bases outside the gene matches: 5. The CDR3 length is 15 residues. Germline V gene lookup returns CDR1 SGHRS and CDR2 YFSETQ. The CDR3 sequence: CASSLEAGGHNEQFF. CDR3 sequence (DNA): TGCGCCAGCAGCTTGGAGGCAGGGGGACACAATGAGCAGTTCTTC.

A few counts support this clone. The V call is TRBV5-5, the J call TRBJ1-5; possibly TRBD1 for D (6 bases). The V end lost 0 bases, the J end lost 8 bases, and 12 bases lay between the germline ends. The CDR3 covers 14 residues. Germline CDR1 is SGHKS and CDR2 is YYEKEE (reference sequence). DNA for the CDR3: TGTGCCAGCAGCTTGGGGTGGGGGCGGGAGCCCCAGCATTTT. Protein product: CASSLGWGREPQHF.

This clone was seen only a few times. The chain recombines TRBV29-1 with TRBJ2-3; 15 bases agree with TRBD2. CDR1 and CDR2 from the germline V gene are SQVTM and ANQGSEA. CDR3 size: 18 residues. The V segment lost 0 bases and the J segment 1 base; nucleotides outside the gene matches: 5. CDR3 coding DNA: TGCAGCGTTGAAGATGTCCGGACTAGCGGGGGGGGCACAGATACGCAGTATTTT. Encoded protein: CSVEDVRTSGGGTDTQYF.

The V gene is TRBV2, the J gene TRBJ2-1, with 12 bases matching TRBD2. Germline assignment: CDR1 SNHLY and CDR2 FYNNEI. This CDR3 has 15 amino acids. The V gene end was trimmed by 6 bases and the J gene end by 12 bases; junction bases not matched to a gene: 12. Here the CDR3 reads CASSKTSGGASGQFF. The CDR3 nucleotides read TGTGCCAGCAGCAAGACTAGCGGGGGAGCAAGTGGGCAGTTCTTC.

This clone has just a few counts. The rearrangement uses TRBV6-5 and TRBJ1-1; D might be TRBD1 (5 bases). Germline assignment: CDR1 MNHEY and CDR2 SVGAGI. CDR3 length: 15 residues. V was trimmed by 5 bases and J by 1 base, leaving 14 bases between them. The CDR3: CASSTGRGTNTEAFF. CDR3 bases: TGTGCCAGCAGTACGGGGCGGGGGACGAACACTGAAGCTTTCTTT.

The sample holds a few counts of this clone. This sequence joins TRBV11-3 and TRBJ2-3; 10 bases are a match to TRBD2. After removal of 4 bases from V and 0 bases from J, the junction contained 4 bases not matched to a gene. The V gene's germline CDR1 is SGHNT and CDR2 YENEEA. The length of the CDR3 is 16 residues. As DNA, the CDR3 is TGTGCCAGCAGCTCGTATAGCGGGGGGAGCACAGATACGCAGTATTTT. This sequence encodes CASSSYSGGSTDTQYF.

V gene TRBV6-5 combines with J gene TRBJ2-5; D possibly corresponds to TRBD2 (5 bases). The CDR3 contains 14 residues. Deletions cut 8 bases from V and 0 bases from J, with 13 bases between. The germline CDR1 and CDR2 sequences are MNHEY and SVGAGI. In nucleotides, the CDR3 is TGTGCCAGCGGAACTAGGAGGAACCAAGAGACCCAGTACTTC. This codes for CASGTRRNQETQYF.

In its sample, this clone was seen a few times. The rearrangement joins TRBV4-1 to TRBJ1-1, with no clear D. Germline V gene lookup returns CDR1 MGHRA and CDR2 YSYEKL. This CDR3 is 15 amino acids long. The V and J ends lost 0 bases and 0 bases respectively, with 8 bases between them. Here the CDR3 reads CASSQEGGLNTEAFF. The CDR3 region has the DNA TGCGCCAGCAGCCAAGAAGGAGGACTGAACACTGAAGCTTTCTTT.

The V and J genes are TRBV7-2 and TRBJ1-2; D is undetermined. The V end was cut by 0 bases, the J end by 6 bases, with 8 bases between. Germline values: CDR1 SGHTA, CDR2 FQGNSA. The CDR3 has 13 residues. CDR3 sequence reads: CASSLAAGNGYTF. The CDR3 region has the DNA TGTGCCAGCAGCTTAGCGGCGGGGAATGGCTACACCTTC.

In this sample, this clone turned up a few times. This chain links TRBV28 with TRBJ2-2; perhaps TRBD2 as D (5 bases). Germline V lookup: CDR1 MDHEN, CDR2 SYDVKM. The CDR3 consists of 14 residues. Trimming took 3 bases from V and 4 from J, leaving 9 bases between them. The CDR3 loop is CASSFSGLTGELFF. CDR3 nucleotides: TGTGCCAGCAGTTTCTCTGGACTCACCGGGGAGCTGTTTTTT.

The V and J genes are TRBV28 and TRBJ1-5; weak D call: TRBD1 (6 bases). In germline, CDR1 is MDHEN, CDR2 SYDVKM. The CDR3 extends over 16 amino acids. V was cut by 2 bases and J by 6 bases, with 17 bases left in between. The DNA for the CDR3 is TGTGCCAGCAGTTTACATCAAGGGAGAGGGGGTCAGCCCCAGCATTTT. This encodes CASSLHQGRGGQPQHF. Full variable domain (missing parts from reference TRBV28 and TRBJ1-5): DVKVTQSSRYLVKRTGEKVFLECVQDMDHENMFWYRQDPGLGLRLIYFSYDVKMKEKGDIPEGYSVSREKKERFSLILESASTNQTSMYLCASSLHQGRGGQPQHFGDGTRLSIL.

This clone was recorded a few times. V usage is TRBV5-1 and J usage is TRBJ2-2; perhaps TRBD2 as D (6 bases). This CDR3 contains 15 residues. Germline CDR1 reads SGHRS; CDR2 reads YFSETQ. V shed 2 bases and J shed 0 bases, with 8 bases lying between them. CDR3 DNA sequence: TGCGCCAGCAGCTTAGGAGGGTCGAACACCGGGGAGCTGTTTTTT. Its translation is CASSLGGSNTGELFF.

This rearrangement joins TRBV6-4 to TRBJ2-6; D gene unclear. CDR3 length: 14 amino acids. Germline CDR1 MRHNA, CDR2 SNTAGT. V was trimmed by 4 bases and J by 0 bases, leaving 4 bases between them. For the CDR3, the DNA is TGTGCCAGCAGTGCTAGCTCTGGGGCCAACGTCCTGACTTTC. It yields the protein CASSASSGANVLTF.

The chain carries TRBV7-9 and TRBJ1-4; no firm D call. CDR3 size: 16 residues. Trimming cost V 1 base and J 5 bases, with 14 bases left between them. The V gene's germline CDR1 is SEHNR and CDR2 FQNEAQ (reference sequence). DNA of the CDR3: TGTGCCAGCAGCTTAGTGGGTGGCAGACTAAATGAAAAACTGTTTTTT. Its protein is CASSLVGGRLNEKLFF.

This clone was detected a few times. The chain employs TRBV6-6 and TRBJ1-5, with D perhaps TRBD1 (5 bases). Trimming took off 5 bases at V and 7 bases at J, with 21 bases between the two ends. CDR3 length: 16 residues. Per germline, CDR1 MNHNY and CDR2 SVGAGI (reference sequence). CDR3 bases: TGTGCCAGCAGTCTAATCCCAGGGCCGATAGCACAGCCCCAGCATTTT. As protein: CASSLIPGPIAQPQHF.

This clone was observed a few times. The CDR3 loop is CASASGVGGTDTQYF. The CDR3 coding sequence is TGTGCCAGCGCGAGTGGGGTCGGGGGCACAGATACGCAGTATTTT. J is TRBJ2-3 and V is TRBV9; D is possibly TRBD2 (5 bases). V shed 7 bases and J shed 1 base, with 16 bases lying between them. The CDR3 is 15 residues long. Germline CDR1 SGDLS, CDR2 YYNGEE.

This clone was counted between two and nine times. The V and J genes are TRBV7-3 and TRBJ1-6; D may be TRBD1 (5 bases). This CDR3 contains 15 residues. Germline CDR1 SGHTA, CDR2 FQGTGA. Trimming took 5 bases from V and 8 from J, leaving 16 bases between them. The CDR3 nucleotides are TGTGCCAGCAGCCGTAACAGGCCTCCTGATTCACCCCTCCACTTT. Protein product: CASSRNRPPDSPLHF.

The table lists this clone with a few counts. This chain connects TRBV28 to TRBJ2-2, with D tentatively TRBD1 (6 bases). The CDR3 has 13 amino acids. The ends were cut back, 8 bases at V and 3 bases at J, with 10 bases in the middle. CDR1 is MDHEN, CDR2 SYDVKM, per germline. The CDR3 sequence: CASRDIDTGELFF. The CDR3 region has the DNA TGTGCCAGCCGGGACATCGACACCGGGGAGCTGTTTTTT. The variable domain in full, with the rest retrieved from reference TRBV28 and TRBJ2-2, is DVKVTQSSRYLVKRTGEKVFLECVQDMDHENMFWYRQDPGLGLRLIYFSYDVKMKEKGDIPEGYSVSREKKERFSLILESASTNQTSMYLCASRDIDTGELFFGEGSRLTVL.

The V gene is TRBV6-6, the J gene TRBJ2-2; 7 bases match TRBD1. V lost 2 bases, J lost 5 bases, and 2 bases stayed unmatched. This CDR3 spans 14 amino acids. Per germline, CDR1 MNHNY and CDR2 SVGAGI (reference sequence). The DNA for the CDR3 is TGTGCCAGCAGTTACCTACAGGGGACCGGGGAGCTGTTTTTT. Amino acid sequence: CASSYLQGTGELFF.